The clone carrying this TCR beta chain has a count of ten or more. Antigen specificity is unknown. The germline V and J ends were trimmed by 5 bases and 9 bases, with 23 bases remaining between them. CDR3 length: 16 residues. TCRdb reprocessed the RT-PCR reads via MiXCR and lists one record per CDR3 protein. The table records around 480,000 distinct CDR3 sequences, more than 15% of them present only once. The data are from a study of response to subunit inactivated influenza vaccine. Study-level points and caveats: Authors proposed each seasonal influenza vaccination draws in few new T cells.

The source is a man in his fifties or sixties who received an inactivated influenza vaccine. The sample in question was CD4+ T cells sorted from PBMCs, obtained less than 30 months after vaccination. V and J are TRBV12-3 or TRBV12-4 and TRBJ2-1, with D perhaps matching TRBD1 or TRBD2 (5 bases each). In DNA, the CDR3 is TGTGCCAGCAGTCAAAGAGAGGGGTACACAGGCGCTGAGCAGTTCTTC. As protein: CASSQREGYTGAEQFF.